This T cell receptor beta chain was recovered during a study of blood T cell repertoires in COVID-19. Each participant's cohort was designated according to participant-reported clinical history. Method: immunoSEQ multiplex PCR; TCRdb's copy keeps in-frame clones and lacks some. Of almost 400,000 clones in the sample, 85% to 90% were seen once. Sequences were obtained from PBMCs or T cells enriched from blood (not recorded which). This sequence was found in a woman aged 25 to 39 who had recovered from COVID-19.

CDR3: CASRPALAGGPSGSTDTQYF. The CDR3 bases are TGTGCCAGCAGACCAGCACTAGCGGGAGGGCCTTCGGGAAGCACAGATACGCAGTATTTT. The J gene is TRBJ2-3, the V gene TRBV28, with 13 positions matching TRBD2. Germline assignment: CDR1 MDHEN and CDR2 SYDVKM. The CDR3 runs to 20 residues. Trimming removed 6 bases from V and 0 bases from J; junction bases left unmatched: 15.